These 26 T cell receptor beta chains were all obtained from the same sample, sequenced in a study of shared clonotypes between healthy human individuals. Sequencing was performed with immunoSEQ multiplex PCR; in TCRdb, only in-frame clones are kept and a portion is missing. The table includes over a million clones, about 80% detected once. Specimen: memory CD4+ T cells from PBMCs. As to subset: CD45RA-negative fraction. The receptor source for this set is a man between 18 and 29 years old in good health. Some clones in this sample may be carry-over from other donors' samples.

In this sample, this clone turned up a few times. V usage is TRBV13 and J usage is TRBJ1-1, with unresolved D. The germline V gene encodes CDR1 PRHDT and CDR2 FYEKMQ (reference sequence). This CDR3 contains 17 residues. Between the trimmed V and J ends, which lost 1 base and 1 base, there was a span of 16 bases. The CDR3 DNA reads TGTGCCAGCAGCTTAGTTTTGCGAGGGAGTTGGAACACTGAAGCTTTCTTT. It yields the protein CASSLVLRGSWNTEAFF.

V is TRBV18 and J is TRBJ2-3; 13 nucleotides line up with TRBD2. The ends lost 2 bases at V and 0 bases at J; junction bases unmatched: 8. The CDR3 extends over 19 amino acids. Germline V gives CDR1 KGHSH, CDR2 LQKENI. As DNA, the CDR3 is TGTGCCAGCTCACCAAGGACCGGGACTAGCGGGATCAGCACAGATACGCAGTATTTT. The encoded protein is CASSPRTGTSGISTDTQYF.

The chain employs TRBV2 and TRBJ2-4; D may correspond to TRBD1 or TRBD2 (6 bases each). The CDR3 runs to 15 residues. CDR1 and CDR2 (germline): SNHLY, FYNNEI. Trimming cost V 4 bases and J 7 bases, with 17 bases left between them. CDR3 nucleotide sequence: TGTGCCAGCAGTGTCCGGGGGCTTACGTCGAACATTCAGTACTTC. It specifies CASSVRGLTSNIQYF.

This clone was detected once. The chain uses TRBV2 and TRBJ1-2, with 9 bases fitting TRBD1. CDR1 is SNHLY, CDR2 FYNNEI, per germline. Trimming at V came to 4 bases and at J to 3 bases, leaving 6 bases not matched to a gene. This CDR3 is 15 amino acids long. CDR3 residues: CASSGNRGRYYGYTF. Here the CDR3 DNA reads TGTGCCAGCAGTGGAAACAGGGGGCGGTACTATGGCTACACCTTC.

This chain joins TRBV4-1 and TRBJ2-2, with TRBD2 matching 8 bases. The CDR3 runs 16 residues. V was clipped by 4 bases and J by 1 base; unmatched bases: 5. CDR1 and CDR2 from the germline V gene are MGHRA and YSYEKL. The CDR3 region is CASSLGLAENTGELFF. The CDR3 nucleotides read TGCGCCAGCAGCCTCGGACTAGCAGAGAACACCGGGGAGCTGTTTTTT.

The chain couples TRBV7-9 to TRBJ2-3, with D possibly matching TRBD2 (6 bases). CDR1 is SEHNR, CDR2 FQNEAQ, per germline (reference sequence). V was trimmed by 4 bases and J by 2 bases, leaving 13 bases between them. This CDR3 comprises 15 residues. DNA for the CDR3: TGTGCCAGCAGCTCCAGCCGGGACTTCACAGATACGCAGTATTTT. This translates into CASSSSRDFTDTQYF.

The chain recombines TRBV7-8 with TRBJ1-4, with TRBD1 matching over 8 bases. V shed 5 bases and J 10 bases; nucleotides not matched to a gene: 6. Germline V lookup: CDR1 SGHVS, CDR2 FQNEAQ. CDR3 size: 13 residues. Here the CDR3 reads CASSIQQGGKLFF. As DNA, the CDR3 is TGTGCCAGCAGCATTCAACAGGGGGGAAAACTGTTTTTT. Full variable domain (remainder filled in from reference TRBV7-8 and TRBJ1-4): GAGVSQSPRYKVAKRGQDVALRCDPISGHVSLFWYQQALGQGPEFLTYFQNEAQLDKSGLPSDRFFAERPEGSVSTLKIQRTQQEDSAVYLCASSIQQGGKLFFGSGTQLSVL.

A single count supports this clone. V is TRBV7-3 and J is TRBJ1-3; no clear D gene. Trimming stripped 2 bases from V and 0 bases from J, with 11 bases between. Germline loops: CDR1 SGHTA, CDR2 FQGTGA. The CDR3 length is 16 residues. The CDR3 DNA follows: TGTGCCAGCAGCTTACTCCGGGCCAACTCTGGAAACACCATATATTTT. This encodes CASSLLRANSGNTIYF.

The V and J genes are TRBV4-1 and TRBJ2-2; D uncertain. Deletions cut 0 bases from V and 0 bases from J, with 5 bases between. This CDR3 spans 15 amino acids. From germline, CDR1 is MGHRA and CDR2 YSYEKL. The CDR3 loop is CASSQDWSNTGELFF. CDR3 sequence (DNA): TGCGCCAGCAGCCAAGATTGGTCGAACACCGGGGAGCTGTTTTTT.

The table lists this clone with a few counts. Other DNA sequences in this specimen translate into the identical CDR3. The CDR3 DNA is TGCGCCAGCAGCCCGGACAGTCGAAATCAGCCCCAGCATTTT. It specifies CASSPDSRNQPQHF. This rearrangement joins TRBV5-1 to TRBJ1-5, with D perhaps matching TRBD1 (6 bases). Trimming cost V 4 bases and J 4 bases, with 12 bases left between them. The germline CDR1 and CDR2 sequences are SGHRS and YFSETQ. The CDR3 extends over 14 amino acids.

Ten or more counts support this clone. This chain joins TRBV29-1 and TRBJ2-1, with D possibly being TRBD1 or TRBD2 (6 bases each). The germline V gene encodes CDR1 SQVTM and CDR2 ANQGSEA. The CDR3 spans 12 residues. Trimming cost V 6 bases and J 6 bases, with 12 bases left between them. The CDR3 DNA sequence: TGCAGCGTGGCCCCGGGGGCCAATGAGCAGTTCTTC. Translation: CSVAPGANEQFF.

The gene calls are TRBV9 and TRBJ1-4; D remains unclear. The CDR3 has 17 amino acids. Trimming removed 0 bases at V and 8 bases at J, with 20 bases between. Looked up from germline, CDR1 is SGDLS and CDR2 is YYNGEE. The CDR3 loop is CASSVDGRPPVGEKLFF. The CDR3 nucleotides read TGTGCCAGCAGCGTAGACGGCCGTCCACCCGTGGGAGAAAAACTGTTTTTT. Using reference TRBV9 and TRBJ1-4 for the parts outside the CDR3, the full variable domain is DSGVTQTPKHLITATGQRVTLRCSPRSGDLSVYWYQQSLDQGLQFLIQYYNGEERAKGNILERFSAQQFPDLHSELNLSSLELGDSALYFCASSVDGRPPVGEKLFFGSGTQLSVL.

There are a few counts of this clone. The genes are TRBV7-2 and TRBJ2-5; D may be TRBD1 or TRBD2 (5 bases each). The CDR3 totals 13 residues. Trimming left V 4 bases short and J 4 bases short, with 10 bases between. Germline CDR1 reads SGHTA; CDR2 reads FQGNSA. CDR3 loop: CASSWGIAETQYF. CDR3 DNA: TGTGCCAGCAGCTGGGGGATCGCAGAGACCCAGTACTTC.

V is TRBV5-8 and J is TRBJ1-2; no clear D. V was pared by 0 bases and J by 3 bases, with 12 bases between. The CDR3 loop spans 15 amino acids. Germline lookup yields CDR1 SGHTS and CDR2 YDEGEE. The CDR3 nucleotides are TGTGCCAGCAGCTTGGAACCCCAGGCTTACTATGGCTACACCTTC. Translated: CASSLEPQAYYGYTF.

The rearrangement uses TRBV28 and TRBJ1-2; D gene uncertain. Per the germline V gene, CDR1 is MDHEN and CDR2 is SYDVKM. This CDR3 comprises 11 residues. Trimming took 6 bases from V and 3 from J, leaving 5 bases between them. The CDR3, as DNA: TGTGCCAGCAGCCGCTACTATGGCTACACCTTC. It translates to CASSRYYGYTF.

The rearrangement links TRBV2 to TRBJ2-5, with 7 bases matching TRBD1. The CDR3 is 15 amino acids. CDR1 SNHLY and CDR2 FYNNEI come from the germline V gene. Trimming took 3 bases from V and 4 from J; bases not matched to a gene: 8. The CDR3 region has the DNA TGTGCCAGCAGTGATCGGGGACAGAGGGGAGAGACCCAGTACTTC. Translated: CASSDRGQRGETQYF.

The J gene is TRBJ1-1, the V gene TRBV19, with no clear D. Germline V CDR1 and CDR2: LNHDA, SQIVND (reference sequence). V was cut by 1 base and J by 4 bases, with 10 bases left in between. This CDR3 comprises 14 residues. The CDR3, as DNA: TGTGCCAGTAGTATAGGAGGCAGACCCACTGAAGCTTTCTTT. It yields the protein CASSIGGRPTEAFF.

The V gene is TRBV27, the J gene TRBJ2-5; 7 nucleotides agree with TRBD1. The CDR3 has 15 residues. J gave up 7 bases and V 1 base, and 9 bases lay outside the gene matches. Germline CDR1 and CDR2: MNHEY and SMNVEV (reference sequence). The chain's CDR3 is CASSLLGQNSGTQYF. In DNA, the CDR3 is TGTGCCAGCAGTTTATTGGGACAGAATTCAGGGACCCAGTACTTC.

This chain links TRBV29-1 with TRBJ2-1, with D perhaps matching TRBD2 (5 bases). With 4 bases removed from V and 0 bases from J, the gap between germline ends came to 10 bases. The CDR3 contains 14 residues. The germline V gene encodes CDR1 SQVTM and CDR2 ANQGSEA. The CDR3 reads CSVVGVPSYNEQFF. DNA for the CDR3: TGCAGCGTTGTCGGGGTTCCCTCCTACAATGAGCAGTTCTTC.

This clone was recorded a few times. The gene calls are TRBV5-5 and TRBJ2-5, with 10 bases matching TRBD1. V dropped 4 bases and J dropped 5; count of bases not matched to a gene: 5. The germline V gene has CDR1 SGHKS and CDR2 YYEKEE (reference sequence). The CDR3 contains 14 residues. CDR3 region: CASSIDRGPETQYF. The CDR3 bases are TGTGCCAGCAGCATAGACAGGGGGCCTGAGACCCAGTACTTC.

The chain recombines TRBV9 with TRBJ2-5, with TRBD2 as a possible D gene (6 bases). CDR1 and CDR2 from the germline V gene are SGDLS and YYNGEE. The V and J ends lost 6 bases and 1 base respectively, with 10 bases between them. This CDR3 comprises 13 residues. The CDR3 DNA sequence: TGTGCCAGCAACCGGGAGCTCCAAGAGACCCAGTACTTC. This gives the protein CASNRELQETQYF.

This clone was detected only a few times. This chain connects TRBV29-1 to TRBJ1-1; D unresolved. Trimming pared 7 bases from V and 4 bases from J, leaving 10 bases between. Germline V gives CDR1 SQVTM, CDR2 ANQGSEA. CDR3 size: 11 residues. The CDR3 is CSGYSVTEAFF. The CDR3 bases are TGCAGCGGATATTCGGTCACTGAAGCTTTCTTT. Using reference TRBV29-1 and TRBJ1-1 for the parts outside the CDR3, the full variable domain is SAVISQKPSRDICQRGTSLTIQCQVDSQVTMMFWYRQQPGQSLTLIATANQGSEATYESGFVIDKFPISRPNLTFSTLTVSNMSPEDSSIYLCSGYSVTEAFFGQGTRLTVV.

CDR3 nucleotides: TGTGCCAGCAGGGGGGACAGCCCTTTCTACACCTTC. Protein product: CASRGDSPFYTF. The V and J genes are TRBV27 and TRBJ1-2, with 7 bases matching TRBD1. The CDR3 sequence is 12 residues long. V lost 6 bases to trimming and J lost 10 bases; unmatched junction nucleotides: 8. Germline assignment: CDR1 MNHEY and CDR2 SMNVEV (reference sequence).

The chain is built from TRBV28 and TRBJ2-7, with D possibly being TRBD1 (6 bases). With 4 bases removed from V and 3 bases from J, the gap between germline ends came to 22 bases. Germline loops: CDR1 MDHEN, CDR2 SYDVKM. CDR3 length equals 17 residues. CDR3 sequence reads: CASSSLGRGQKNYEQYF. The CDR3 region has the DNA TGTGCCAGCAGTTCGCTGGGCAGGGGTCAGAAAAACTACGAGCAGTACTTC. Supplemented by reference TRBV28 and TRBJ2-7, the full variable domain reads DVKVTQSSRYLVKRTGEKVFLECVQDMDHENMFWYRQDPGLGLRLIYFSYDVKMKEKGDIPEGYSVSREKKERFSLILESASTNQTSMYLCASSSLGRGQKNYEQYFGPGTRLTVT.

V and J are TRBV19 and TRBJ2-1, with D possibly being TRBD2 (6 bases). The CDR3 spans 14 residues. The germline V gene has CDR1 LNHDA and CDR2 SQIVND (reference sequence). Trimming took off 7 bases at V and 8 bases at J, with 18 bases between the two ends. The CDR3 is CASKKGRITDEQFF. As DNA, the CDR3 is TGTGCCAGTAAGAAGGGGAGGATCACCGATGAGCAGTTCTTC.

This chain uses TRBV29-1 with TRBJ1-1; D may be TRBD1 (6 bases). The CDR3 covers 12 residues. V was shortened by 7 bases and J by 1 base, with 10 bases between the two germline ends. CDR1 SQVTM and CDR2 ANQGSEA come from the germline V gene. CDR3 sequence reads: CSALQGNTEAFF. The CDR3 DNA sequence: TGCAGCGCCCTACAGGGGAACACTGAAGCTTTCTTT.